The entry below gives a single T cell receptor beta chain sequence along with its context. Its antigen is as yet unknown. Averaging about 116 mL, one heparinised blood draw came from each individual donor. The CDR3 totals 14 residues. V was trimmed by 5 bases and J by 2 bases, leaving 12 bases between them. Germline values: CDR1 SGHAT, CDR2 FQNNGV. Every bit of the isolated RNA underwent reverse transcription, so sequencing read expressed TCRB transcripts. An average near 3.57 million reads came from naive, central memory and regulatory T cell samples. This table comes from immunoSEQ multiplex PCR, and its TCRdb copy is limited to in-frame clones, with some not included. The sample has hundreds of thousands of clones, roughly 13% seen once. The sample is drawn from a study of beta chain features in type 1 diabetes. About the research overall: Sorted cell examination encompassed 85 million to 130 million cells across all samples.

General study results and limits: Among patients with Type 1 diabetes, TCRB CDR3s were moderately but significantly shorter in every one of the four CD4+ subsets.

The V and J genes are TRBV11-2 and TRBJ1-1; no clear D gene. This clonotype was obtained from a young man with type 1 diabetes. The sequenced sample was naive CD4+ T cells from blood. The CDR3 DNA is TGTGCCAGCAGCCAAGTGCAGTCTAACACTGAAGCTTTCTTT. This translates into CASSQVQSNTEAFF.